This T cell receptor (beta chain) was profiled in a study of T cells in Graves' hyperthyroidism and ophthalmopathy. Authors of the study amplified TCR beta CDR3 regions from RNA transcripts. TCR CDR3 regions were first amplified by RT-PCR with HTBI primers. TCRdb re-derived calls from the multiplex PCR reads in MiXCR, one entry per CDR3 protein. The table has about 330,000 distinct CDR3 sequences, roughly 15% seen once. Each diagnosis was grounded in clinical symptoms, serum thyroxine and TRAb, thyroid ultrasound, and orbital computed tomography. V gave up 4 bases and J gave up 7 bases; unmatched junction bases: 4. Germline assignment: CDR1 SGHVS and CDR2 FQNEAQ. This CDR3 is 14 amino acids long. This clonotype was seen ten or more times.

The sequencing input was blood. This chain uses TRBV7-8 with TRBJ2-1; TRBD2 agrees at 10 bases. This receptor was taken from a woman aged 40 to 50 with Graves' ophthalmopathy. The CDR3 DNA is TGTGCCAGCAGCTCCAGCGGGAGGGCAAATGAGCAGTTCTTC. As protein: CASSSSGRANEQFF.